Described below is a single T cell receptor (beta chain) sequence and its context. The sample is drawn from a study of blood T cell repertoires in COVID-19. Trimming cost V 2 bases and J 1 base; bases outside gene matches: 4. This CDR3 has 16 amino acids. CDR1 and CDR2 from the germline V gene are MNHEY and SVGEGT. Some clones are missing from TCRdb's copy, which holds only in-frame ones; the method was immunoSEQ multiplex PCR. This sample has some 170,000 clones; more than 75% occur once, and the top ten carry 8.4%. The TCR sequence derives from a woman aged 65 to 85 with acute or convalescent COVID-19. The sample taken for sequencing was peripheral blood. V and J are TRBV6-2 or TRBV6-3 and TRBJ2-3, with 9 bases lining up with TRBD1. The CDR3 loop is CASSYHGTGRTDTQYF. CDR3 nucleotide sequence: TGTGCCAGCAGTTACCACGGGACAGGGCGCACAGATACGCAGTATTTT.